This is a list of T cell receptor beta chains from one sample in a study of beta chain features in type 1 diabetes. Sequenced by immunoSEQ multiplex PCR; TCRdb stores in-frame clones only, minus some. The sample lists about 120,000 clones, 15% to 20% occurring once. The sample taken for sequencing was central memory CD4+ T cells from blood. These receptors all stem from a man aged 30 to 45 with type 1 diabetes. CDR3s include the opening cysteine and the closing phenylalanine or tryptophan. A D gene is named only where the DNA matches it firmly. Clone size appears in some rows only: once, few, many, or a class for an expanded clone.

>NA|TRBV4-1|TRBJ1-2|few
CASSQVVHYGYTF
TGCGCCAGCAGCCAAGTTGTCCACTACGGCTACACCTTC
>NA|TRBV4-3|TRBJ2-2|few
CASSQDTYTGELFF
TGCGCCAGCAGCCAAGATACATACACCGGGGAGCTGTTTTTT
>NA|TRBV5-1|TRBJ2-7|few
CASSLLTDRDEQYF
TGCGCCAGCAGCCTACTCACAGATAGGGACGAGCAGTACTTC
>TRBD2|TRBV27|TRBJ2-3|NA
CASRERGVSQGTDTQYF
TGTGCCAGCAGGGAGCGGGGGGTCTCCCAGGGCACAGATACGCAGTATTTT
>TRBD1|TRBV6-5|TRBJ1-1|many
CASRNRGNTEAFF
TGTGCCAGCAGGAACAGGGGTAACACTGAAGCTTTCTTT
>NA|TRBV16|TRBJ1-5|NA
CASASRDNQPQHF
TGTGCCAGCGCGTCCAGGGACAATCAGCCCCAGCATTTT
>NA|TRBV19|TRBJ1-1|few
CATRENTEAFF
TGTGCCACCAGGGAGAACACTGAAGCTTTCTTT
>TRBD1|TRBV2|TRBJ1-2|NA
CASSSTGVGYGYTF
TGTGCCAGCAGTTCCACAGGGGTAGGCTATGGCTACACCTTC
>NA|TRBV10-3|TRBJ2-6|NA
CAINNEGGAGANVLTF
TGTGCCATCAACAACGAGGGAGGCGCTGGGGCCAACGTCCTGACTTTC
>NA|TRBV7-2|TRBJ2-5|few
CASSLGQAQETQYF
TGTGCCAGCAGCCTGGGACAAGCCCAAGAGACCCAGTACTTC
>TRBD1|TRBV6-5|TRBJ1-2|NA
CASRKTGSGGYTF
TGTGCCAGCAGAAAGACAGGGTCGGGTGGCTACACCTTC
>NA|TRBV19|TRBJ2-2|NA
CASSRIVGELFF
TGTGCCAGTAGTCGGATCGTCGGGGAGCTGTTTTTT
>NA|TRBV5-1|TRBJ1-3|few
CASSLWGPGTGNTIYF
TGCGCCAGCAGCTTGTGGGGACCGGGTACTGGAAACACCATATATTTT
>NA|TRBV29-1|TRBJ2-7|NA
CSVEGQRTYEQYF
TGCAGCGTTGAGGGGCAGAGAACCTACGAGCAGTACTTC
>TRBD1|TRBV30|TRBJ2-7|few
CAWGTGTGYEQYF
TGTGCCTGGGGGACCGGGACAGGGTACGAGCAGTACTTC
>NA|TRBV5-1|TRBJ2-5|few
CASSLGNPSPETQYF
TGCGCCAGCAGCTTAGGTAACCCTTCCCCAGAGACCCAGTACTTC
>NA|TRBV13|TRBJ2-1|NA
CASSNNEQFF
TGTGCCAGCAGCAACAATGAGCAGTTCTTC
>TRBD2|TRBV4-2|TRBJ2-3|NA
CASSQDLQRGWPTSTDTQYF
TGTGCCAGCAGCCAAGATCTTCAGCGGGGATGGCCCACTAGCACAGATACGCAGTATTTT
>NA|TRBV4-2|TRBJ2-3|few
CASSQDNQGDTQYF
TGTGCCAGCAGCCAAGATAATCAGGGAGATACGCAGTATTTT
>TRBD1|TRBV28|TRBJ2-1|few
CASSLQAGGADNEQFF
TGTGCCAGCAGTTTACAGGCAGGGGGCGCGGACAATGAGCAGTTCTTC
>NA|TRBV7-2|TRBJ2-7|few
CASSLVAGYEQYF
TGTGCCAGCAGCTTAGTGGCAGGCTACGAGCAGTACTTC
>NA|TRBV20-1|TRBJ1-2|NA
CSANQVDGYTF
TGCAGTGCTAACCAAGTGGATGGCTACACCTTC
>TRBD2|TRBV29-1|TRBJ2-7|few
CSVAIAGGTYEQYF
TGCAGCGTTGCTATAGCGGGGGGAACCTACGAGCAGTACTTC
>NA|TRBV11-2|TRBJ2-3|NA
CASSLDRDQFDTQYF
TGTGCCAGCAGCTTAGATCGTGATCAATTCGATACGCAGTATTTT
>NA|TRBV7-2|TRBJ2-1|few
CASSLAVDEQFF
TGTGCCAGCAGCTTAGCGGTGGATGAGCAGTTCTTC
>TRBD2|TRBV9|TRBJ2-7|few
CASSGPGTRAYEQYF
TGTGCCAGCAGCGGACCCGGGACTAGAGCCTACGAGCAGTACTTC
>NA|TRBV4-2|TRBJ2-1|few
CASTANNEQFF
TGTGCCAGCACAGCTAACAATGAGCAGTTCTTC
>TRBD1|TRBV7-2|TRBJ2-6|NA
CASSSIRQGPSSGANVLTF
TGTGCCAGCAGCTCCATTCGACAGGGGCCTAGCTCTGGGGCCAACGTCCTGACTTTC
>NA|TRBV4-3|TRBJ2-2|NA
CASSQDVRNTGELFF
TGCGCCAGCAGCCAAGATGTCAGAAACACCGGGGAGCTGTTTTTT
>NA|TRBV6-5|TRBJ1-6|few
CASSLAGAPLHF
TGTGCCAGCAGCTTGGCCGGGGCACCCCTCCACTTT
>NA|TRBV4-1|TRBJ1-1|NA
CASSQDEQGLMNTEAFF
TGCGCCAGCAGCCAAGATGAACAGGGTCTAATGAACACTGAAGCTTTCTTT
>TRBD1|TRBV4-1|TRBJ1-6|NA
CASSRRDSDNSPLHF
TGCGCCAGCAGCCGTCGGGACAGCGATAATTCACCCCTCCACTTT
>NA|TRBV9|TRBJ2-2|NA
CASTSGNTGELFF
TGTGCCAGCACCAGCGGGAACACCGGGGAGCTGTTTTTT
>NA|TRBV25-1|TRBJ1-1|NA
CASSEYPGLSADTEAFF
TGTGCCAGCAGTGAATACCCGGGTTTGTCGGCAGACACTGAAGCTTTCTTT
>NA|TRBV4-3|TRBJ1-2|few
CASSQEAGPYGYTF
TGCGCCAGCAGCCAAGAAGCGGGGCCCTATGGCTACACCTTC
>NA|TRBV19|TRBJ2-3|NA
CASRLGQGRADTQYF
TGTGCCAGTCGACTGGGGCAGGGAAGGGCGGATACGCAGTATTTT
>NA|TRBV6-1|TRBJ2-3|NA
CASSTDSSTQYF
TGTGCCAGCAGTACGGACAGCAGTACGCAGTATTTT
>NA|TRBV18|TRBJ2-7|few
CASSPPDGYNEQYF
TGTGCCAGCTCACCACCGGACGGGTACAACGAGCAGTACTTC
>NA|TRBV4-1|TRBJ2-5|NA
CASSQAGTSFPQETQYF
TGCGCCAGCAGCCAAGCGGGAACTAGCTTTCCTCAAGAGACCCAGTACTTC
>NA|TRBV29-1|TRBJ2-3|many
CSARGGSTDTQYF
TGCAGCGCCCGAGGGGGGAGCACAGATACGCAGTATTTT
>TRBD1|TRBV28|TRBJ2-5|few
CASGTGVQETQYF
TGTGCCAGCGGTACAGGGGTCCAAGAGACCCAGTACTTC
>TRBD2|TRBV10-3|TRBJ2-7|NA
CATTGSGASSYEQYF
TGTGCCACCACGGGTAGCGGGGCGAGCTCCTACGAGCAGTACTTC
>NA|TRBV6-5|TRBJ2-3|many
CASSSAGTDTQYF
TGTGCCAGCAGTTCGGCCGGCACAGATACGCAGTATTTT
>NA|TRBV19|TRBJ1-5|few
CASQTDYSNQPQHF
TGTGCCAGCCAGACAGACTATAGCAATCAGCCCCAGCATTTT
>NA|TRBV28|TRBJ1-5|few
CASSLAGVSNQPQHF
TGTGCCAGCAGTTTAGCGGGGGTAAGCAATCAGCCCCAGCATTTT
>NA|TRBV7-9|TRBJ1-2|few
CASSLVPGDYGYTF
TGTGCCAGCAGCTTAGTTCCCGGAGACTATGGCTACACCTTC
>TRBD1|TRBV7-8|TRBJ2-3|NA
CASTRQRDRSTDTQYF
TGTGCCAGCACCCGTCAACGGGACAGGAGCACAGATACGCAGTATTTT
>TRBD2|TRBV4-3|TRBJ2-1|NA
CASSPTSGGYNNEQFF
TGCGCCAGCAGCCCAACATCGGGGGGGTATAACAATGAGCAGTTCTTC
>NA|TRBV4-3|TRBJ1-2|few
CASSQSAGIDGYTF
TGCGCCAGCAGCCAATCCGCAGGGATCGATGGCTACACCTTC
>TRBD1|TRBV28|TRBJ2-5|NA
CASRGTAQETQYF
TGTGCCAGCAGGGGGACAGCACAAGAGACCCAGTACTTC
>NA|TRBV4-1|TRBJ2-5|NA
CASSQEKGGETQYF
TGCGCCAGCAGCCAAGAAAAAGGCGGAGAGACCCAGTACTTC
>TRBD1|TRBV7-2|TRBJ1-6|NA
CASSSAGTGSYSPLHF
TGTGCCAGCAGCTCGGCCGGGACAGGGTCCTATTCACCCCTCCACTTT
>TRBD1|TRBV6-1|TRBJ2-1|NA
CASSWDRVDEQFF
TGTGCCAGCAGTTGGGACAGGGTCGATGAGCAGTTCTTC
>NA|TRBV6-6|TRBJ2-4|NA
CASTTPENIQYF
TGTGCCAGCACAACCCCAGAGAACATTCAGTACTTC
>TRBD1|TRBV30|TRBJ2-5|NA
CAWGAGGETQYF
TGTGCCTGGGGAGCAGGGGGAGAGACCCAGTACTTC